The rows below give T cell receptor beta chains drawn from one sample of a study of T cells after yellow fever vaccination. TCRdb re-analysed the 5' RACE reads in MiXCR, keeping a single row per CDR3 protein. The table includes around 150,000 distinct CDR3 sequences, 6.5% to 8.5% detected once. Source: CD4+ T cells sorted from PBMCs, taken less than 6 days after the first yellow fever vaccination. The receptor source for this set is a man aged 18 to 30 who received the YFV17D yellow fever vaccine. CDR3s include the opening cysteine and the closing phenylalanine or tryptophan. Fields, in order: J gene, D gene, V gene, clone size, CDR3 DNA, CDR3 protein. A D gene is named only where the DNA matches it firmly. Expanded clones get a size class; other rows say once, few or many, or leave the size out.

>TRBJ2-6|-|TRBV12-3/TRBV12-4|-
TGTGCCAGCAGTCTCGGGGTCCCTGGGGCCAACGTCCTGACTTTC
CASSLGVPGANVLTF
>TRBJ2-5|-|TRBV7-2|few
TGTGCCAGCAGCTTGGGGCCGACGGAAGAGACCCAGTACTTC
CASSLGPTEETQYF
>TRBJ1-1|-|TRBV7-9|many
TGTGCCAGCAGCGAGCAGGGAAGGACTGAAGCTTTCTTT
CASSEQGRTEAFF
>TRBJ1-1|-|TRBV2|many
TGTGCCAGCAGTGAAGGGATGAACACTGAAGCTTTCTTT
CASSEGMNTEAFF
>TRBJ1-3|-|TRBV4-3|many
TGCGCCAGCAGCCAAGATTTTCGGCAGGGTTCAGGAAACACCATATATTTT
CASSQDFRQGSGNTIYF
>TRBJ2-4|-|TRBV21-1|few
TGTGCCAGCAGCAAACCCTGTGGACGCATTCAGTACTTC
CASSKPCGRIQYF
>TRBJ2-4|-|TRBV7-2|few
TGTGCCAGCAGCCCGGGTATCGAAAACATTCAGTACTTC
CASSPGIENIQYF
>TRBJ2-1|-|TRBV5-1|-
TGCGCCAGCAGCTCCCATTCCTGGTCCAATGAGCAGTTCTTC
CASSSHSWSNEQFF
>TRBJ2-1|-|TRBV7-2|few
TGTGCCAGCAGCCCCCAACTAGCCAATGAGCAGTTCTTC
CASSPQLANEQFF
>TRBJ2-1|TRBD2|TRBV7-2|many
TGTGCCAGCAGCTTATGGGGGGGGGTTTACAATGAGCAGTTCTTC
CASSLWGGVYNEQFF
>TRBJ2-1|-|TRBV4-2|few
TGTGCCAGCAGCCAATCCCGGGCCTTATCATACAATGAGCAGTTCTTC
CASSQSRALSYNEQFF
>TRBJ2-2|-|TRBV5-6|many
TGTGCCAGCAGCTTGGACGTGAACACCGGGGAGCTGTTTTTT
CASSLDVNTGELFF
>TRBJ1-1|-|TRBV4-1|many
TGCGCCAGCAGCCAAGATTCTTACCGGGGGCTGGGGACTGAAGCTTTCTTT
CASSQDSYRGLGTEAFF
>TRBJ2-2|-|TRBV7-3|many
TGCGCCAGCAGCTTGCGCGGGGACAGCACCGGGGAGCTGTTTTTT
CASSLRGDSTGELFF
>TRBJ2-1|TRBD2|TRBV4-1|many
TGCGCCAGCAGCCAAGATCAGACTAGCGGGGGTATCAGTTATGAGCAGTTCTTC
CASSQDQTSGGISYEQFF
>TRBJ2-3|-|TRBV7-3|-
TGTGCCAGCAGCCAGGTCCCCATCTCGCGGGGTTACGCAGATACGCAGTATTTT
CASSQVPISRGYADTQYF
>TRBJ1-2|-|TRBV28|many
TGTGCCAGCAGTTTACTTCTGGGGGGGCCCGGCTACACCTTC
CASSLLLGGPGYTF
>TRBJ1-1|TRBD1|TRBV19|few
TGTGCCAGTAGTCAACAGGGGTCAAACACTGAAGCTTTCTTT
CASSQQGSNTEAFF
>TRBJ2-2|-|TRBV7-2|few
TGTGCCAGCACCCCTTTGGGGGGCAACACCGGGGAGCTGTTTTTT
CASTPLGGNTGELFF
>TRBJ2-3|-|TRBV27|many
TGTGCCAGCAGTGTCCCAGGCACAGATACGCAGTATTTT
CASSVPGTDTQYF
>TRBJ1-6|-|TRBV25-1|few
TGTGCCAGCAGTGGCCGCCGCAGGGGCCTCTCCTATAATTCACCCCTCCACTTT
CASSGRRRGLSYNSPLHF
>TRBJ1-1|-|TRBV5-1|-
TGCGCCAGCAGCTTGGGGGGATGGATCAGGGAAGCTTTCTTT
CASSLGGWIREAFF
>TRBJ1-5|-|TRBV7-9|few
TGTGCCAGCAGCTTAGGAGGGCTCGGCAATCAGCCCCAGCATTTT
CASSLGGLGNQPQHF
>TRBJ1-2|-|TRBV4-3|many
TGCGCCAGCAGCCAAGATGGACAGTCCAACTATGGCTACACCTTC
CASSQDGQSNYGYTF
>TRBJ2-5|-|TRBV5-4|few
TGTGCCAGCAGTCAAACAGGGAAAGAGACCCAGTACTTC
CASSQTGKETQYF
>TRBJ1-3|-|TRBV14|many
TGTGCCAGCAGTCGGGTAGCCTCTGGAAACACCATATATTTT
CASSRVASGNTIYF
>TRBJ2-1|TRBD2|TRBV11-2|many
TGTGCCAGCAGCGGGCGGACTAGCGGGGGCAATGAGCAGTTCTTC
CASSGRTSGGNEQFF
>TRBJ1-3|-|TRBV5-1|few
TGCGCCAGCAGCTTGGCCTCATCTGGAAACACCATATATTTT
CASSLASSGNTIYF
>TRBJ2-2|-|TRBV12-3/TRBV12-4|-
TGTGCCAGCAGCCCAACTAACACCGGGGAGCTGTTTTTT
CASSPTNTGELFF
>TRBJ2-7|TRBD1|TRBV9|many
TGTGCCAGCAGCCAAGCCCTGGGACAGGGGATCTCCGAGCAGTACTTC
CASSQALGQGISEQYF
>TRBJ1-2|-|TRBV6-1|-
TGTGCCAGCACCCGGGGCGGGGGAGCTAACTATGGCTACACCTTC
CASTRGGGANYGYTF
>TRBJ1-6|-|TRBV5-6|many
TGTGCCAGCAGCCGAGGGTTGCGGAATTCACCCCTCCACTTT
CASSRGLRNSPLHF
>TRBJ1-5|-|TRBV3-1|many
TGTGCCAGCAGCCAATCGCAGGGAGGAAATCAGCCCCAGCATTTT
CASSQSQGGNQPQHF
>TRBJ2-6|-|TRBV28|few
TGTGCCAGCAAAAAGAGGTTGTCTGGGGCCAACGTCCTGACTTTC
CASKKRLSGANVLTF
>TRBJ2-1|TRBD1|TRBV7-9|-
TGTGCCAGCAGACCCATTGACAGGGTGGATAGCAATGAGCAGTTCTTC
CASRPIDRVDSNEQFF
>TRBJ2-7|-|TRBV4-3|many
TGCGCCAGCAGCCGCGAGACGATCACCGAGCAGTACTTC
CASSRETITEQYF
>TRBJ2-7|TRBD2|TRBV4-3|many
TGCGCCAGCAGCCTCGTGGTAGCGGGGGGCTACGAGCAGTACTTC
CASSLVVAGGYEQYF
>TRBJ2-1|TRBD2|TRBV3-1|many
TGTGCCAGCCACCTTAGCGGGGGGCAGGGTGAGCAGTTCTTC
CASHLSGGQGEQFF
>TRBJ2-1|TRBD1|TRBV5-1|many
TGCGCCAGCAGCTTGGAGGGGACAGGGTACAATGAGCAGTTCTTC
CASSLEGTGYNEQFF
>TRBJ1-2|-|TRBV10-3|many
TGTGCCACACTTGCGGGAGAGGGATATGGCTACACCTTC
CATLAGEGYGYTF
>TRBJ2-5|-|TRBV5-1|many
TGCGCCAGCAGCGAACAGCAAGAGACCCAGTACTTC
CASSEQQETQYF